These 14 T cell receptor beta chains originate from one sample sequenced in a study of post-analysis software for immune sequencing data. Antigens of these TCRs are unknown. Study results and limitations: Controls had lower frequencies than patients of five TRBV segments, which included TRBV5-6, TRBV5-1 and TRBV20-1.

Carried by the TCR beta cDNA libraries were unique molecular identifiers. TCRdb reanalysed the PCR reads using MiXCR and keeps one entry per CDR3 protein. The sample gives hundreds of thousands of distinct CDR3 sequences, around 40% of which show up once; 12% is in the top ten. Material: blood. These receptors were collected from a girl aged 10-17 years with multiple sclerosis.

The rearrangement joins TRBV12-3 or TRBV12-4 to TRBJ1-6; possibly TRBD1 for D (5 bases). V shed 5 bases and J shed 6 bases, with 8 bases lying between them. The CDR3 sequence is 13 residues long. Here the CDR3 DNA reads TGTGCCAGCAGTGGGGACGGTAATTCACCCCTCCACTTT. As protein: CASSGDGNSPLHF.

The CDR3 sequence is CASSAVQGGSDTQYF. The CDR3 bases are TGTGCCAGCAGCGCCGTACAGGGGGGGTCAGATACGCAGTATTTT. This sequence joins TRBV5-4 and TRBJ2-3; tentatively, D is TRBD1 (8 bases). Germline V gene lookup returns CDR1 SGHNT and CDR2 YYREEE (reference sequence). Trimming left V 4 bases short and J 4 bases short, with 16 bases between. The CDR3 is 15 amino acids.

The chain has TRBV12-3 or TRBV12-4 and TRBJ2-5, with D maybe TRBD1 (6 bases). Deletions cut 6 bases from V and 11 bases from J, with 22 bases between. The CDR3 covers 14 residues. In nucleotides, the CDR3 is TGTGCCAGCAGACCGACAGGCAGATCCTACGAACAGTACTTC. It specifies CASRPTGRSYEQYF.

The chain carries TRBV6-4 and TRBJ2-3, with TRBD2 as a possible D gene (6 bases). Germline CDR1 and CDR2: MRHNA and SNTAGT. The CDR3 consists of 15 residues. V was trimmed by 3 bases and J by 0 bases, leaving 10 bases between them. For the CDR3, the DNA is TGTGCCAGCAGTGATCCGAGCGGGAGCACAGATACGCAGTATTTT. This gives the protein CASSDPSGSTDTQYF.

This clonotype has more than one count but fewer than ten. The V call is TRBV7-2, the J call TRBJ2-5; 8 bases are shared with TRBD1. This CDR3 region has 15 residues. The germline V gene has CDR1 SGHTA and CDR2 FQGNSA. V shed 0 bases and J 1 base; nucleotides not matched to a gene: 1. The CDR3 sequence is CASSLATGVQETQYF. The DNA for the CDR3 is TGTGCCAGCAGCTTAGCGACAGGGGTCCAAGAGACCCAGTACTTC.

The V and J genes are TRBV5-1 and TRBJ2-7, with a weak D call TRBD1 (6 bases). V lost 4 bases and J 2 bases, leaving 19 bases between the germline ends. The CDR3 totals 16 residues. CDR1 SGHRS and CDR2 YFSETQ come from the germline V gene. CDR3 sequence: CASSPLAGVGAYEQYF. In nucleotides, the CDR3 is TGCGCCAGCAGCCCCCTGGCAGGGGTCGGGGCCTACGAGCAGTACTTC.

This chain joins TRBV29-1 and TRBJ2-1, with 9 bases fitting TRBD2. The CDR3 covers 14 residues. Germline loops: CDR1 SQVTM, CDR2 ANQGSEA. J gave up 12 bases and V 0 bases, and 9 bases lay outside the gene matches. CDR3 region: CSVEEISGGRVQFF. In DNA form, the CDR3 reads TGCAGCGTTGAAGAGATTAGCGGGGGCCGTGTGCAGTTCTTC.

The V call is TRBV28, the J call TRBJ1-5; possibly TRBD1 for D (6 bases). CDR1 and CDR2 (germline): MDHEN, SYDVKM. The V end was cut by 4 bases, the J end by 3 bases, with 13 bases between. The length of the CDR3 is 15 residues. This chain's CDR3 is CASSSGRGNNQPQHF. The CDR3 DNA follows: TGTGCCAGCAGTTCAGGCAGGGGTAACAATCAGCCCCAGCATTTT.

CDR3 DNA: TGTGCCAGCAGCCAGCTAGGGAAGGAGCAGTACTTC. Protein: CASSQLGKEQYF. The chain is built from TRBV3-1 and TRBJ2-5; D is undetermined. Germline V gene lookup returns CDR1 LGHDT and CDR2 YNNKEL (reference sequence). Trimming took 3 bases from V and 11 from J, leaving 13 bases between them. The CDR3 is 12 residues long.

The table lists this clonotype with a few counts. This chain uses TRBV7-2 with TRBJ2-7; a possible D gene is TRBD1 (6 bases). Trimming shortened V by 5 bases and J by 5 bases, and 19 bases separated the two germline ends. This CDR3 has 15 amino acids. Germline V gene lookup returns CDR1 SGHTA and CDR2 FQGNSA. The CDR3 loop reads CASSARQVLDDEQYF. CDR3 nucleotide sequence: TGTGCCAGCAGCGCCCGACAGGTCCTGGACGACGAGCAGTACTTC.

The CDR3 region is CASSKRQGRAYEQYF. DNA for the CDR3: TGTGCCAGCAGCAAGAGACAGGGGAGGGCGTACGAGCAGTACTTC. The chain couples TRBV21-1 to TRBJ2-7; the table gives TRBD2 as D, unverified against the DNA. TRBV21-1 is given as a pseudogene. This CDR3 comprises 15 residues.

The chain is built from TRBV3-1 and TRBJ2-1; TRBD2 aligns across 8 bases. CDR1 is LGHDT and CDR2 is YNNKEL in the germline V gene (reference sequence). V was clipped by 1 base and J by 9 bases; unmatched bases: 8. This CDR3 is 15 amino acids long. The CDR3 DNA is TGTGCCAGCAGCCAAGGGGGTAGCGGGAACGTTGAGCAGTTCTTC. Translating gives CASSQGGSGNVEQFF.

The chain joins TRBV5-1 to TRBJ2-1; maybe TRBD2 (5 bases). Trimming took 0 bases from V and 4 from J, leaving 14 bases between them. Germline assignment: CDR1 SGHRS and CDR2 YFSETQ. CDR3 length: 16 residues. The CDR3 here is CASSLDGGPSYNEQFF. The CDR3 DNA reads TGCGCCAGCAGCTTGGATGGCGGGCCTTCGTACAATGAGCAGTTCTTC.

The chain links TRBV12-3 or TRBV12-4 to TRBJ1-2; D possibly corresponds to TRBD1 (5 bases). The CDR3 loop spans 13 amino acids. Trimming pared 6 bases from V and 6 bases from J, leaving 14 bases between. As DNA, the CDR3 is TGTGCCAGCAGAAAACAGGTGGCGCATGGCTACACCTTC. Residues: CASRKQVAHGYTF.